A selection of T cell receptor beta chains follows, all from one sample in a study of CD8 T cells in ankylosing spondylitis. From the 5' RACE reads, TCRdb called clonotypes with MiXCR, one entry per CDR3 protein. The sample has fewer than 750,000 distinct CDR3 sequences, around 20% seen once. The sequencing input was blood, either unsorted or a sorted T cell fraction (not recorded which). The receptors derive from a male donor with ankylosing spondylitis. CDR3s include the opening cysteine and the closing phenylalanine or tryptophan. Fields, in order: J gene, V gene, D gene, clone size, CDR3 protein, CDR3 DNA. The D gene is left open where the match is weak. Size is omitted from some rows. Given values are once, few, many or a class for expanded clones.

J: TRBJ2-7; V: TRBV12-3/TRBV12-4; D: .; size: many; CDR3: CASSEYGTGTRSYEQYF; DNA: TGTGCCAGCAGTGAATACGGGACAGGGACTAGGAGCTACGAGCAGTACTTC
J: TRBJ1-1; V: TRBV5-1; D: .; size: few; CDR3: CASGSGLGNTEAFF; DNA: TGCGCCAGCGGGTCAGGGCTGGGGAACACTGAAGCTTTCTTT
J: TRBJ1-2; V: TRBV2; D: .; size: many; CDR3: CASSESGYGYTF; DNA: TGTGCCAGCAGTGAAAGTGGCTATGGCTACACCTTC
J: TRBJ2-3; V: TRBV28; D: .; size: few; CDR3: CASRVGTDTQYF; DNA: TGTGCCAGCAGAGTCGGTACAGATACGCAGTATTTT
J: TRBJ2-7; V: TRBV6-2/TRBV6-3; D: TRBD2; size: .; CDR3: CASSSTLTSGNAYEQYF; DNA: TGTGCCAGCAGTTCCACCCTGACTAGCGGGAACGCATACGAGCAGTACTTC
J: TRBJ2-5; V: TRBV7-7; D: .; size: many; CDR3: CASSPTIQETQYF; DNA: TGTGCTAGCAGCCCGACTATTCAAGAGACCCAGTACTTC
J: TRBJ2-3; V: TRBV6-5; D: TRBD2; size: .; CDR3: CASSYVAGTSSGTDTQYF; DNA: TGTGCCAGCAGTTACGTCGCCGGGACTAGCTCTGGGACAGATACGCAGTATTTT
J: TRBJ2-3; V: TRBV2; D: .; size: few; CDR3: CASSAVTDTQYF; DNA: TGTGCCAGCAGCGCAGTCACAGATACGCAGTATTTT
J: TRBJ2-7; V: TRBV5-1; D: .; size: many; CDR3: CASSLGIEQYF; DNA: TGTGCCAGCAGCTTAGGAATTGAGCAGTACTTC
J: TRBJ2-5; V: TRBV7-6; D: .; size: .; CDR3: CASSLGDTEETQYF; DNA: TGTGCCAGCAGCTTAGGAGACACAGAAGAGACCCAGTACTTC
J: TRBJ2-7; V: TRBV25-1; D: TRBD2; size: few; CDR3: CASSEWGTSGGYEQYF; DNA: TGTGCCAGCAGTGAATGGGGGACTAGCGGGGGCTACGAGCAGTACTTC
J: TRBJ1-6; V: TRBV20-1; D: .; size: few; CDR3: CSAQFTGANSPLHF; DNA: TGCAGTGCTCAGTTCACCGGGGCCAATTCACCCCTCCACTTT
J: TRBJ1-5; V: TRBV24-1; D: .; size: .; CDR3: CATQGRASNQPQHF; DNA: TGTGCCACCCAGGGGAGGGCTAGCAATCAGCCCCAGCATTTT
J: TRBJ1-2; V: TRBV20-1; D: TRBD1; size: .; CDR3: CSARGVRGPAYGYTF; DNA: TGCAGTGCTAGAGGAGTGAGGGGGCCTGCCTATGGCTACACCTTC
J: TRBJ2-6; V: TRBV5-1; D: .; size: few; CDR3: CASSSRVQGAGANVLTF; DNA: TGCGCCAGCAGTTCTAGGGTTCAAGGAGCTGGGGCCAACGTCCTGACTTTC
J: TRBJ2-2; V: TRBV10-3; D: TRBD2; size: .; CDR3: CALGTSGGTGELFF; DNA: TGTGCCCTTGGGACTAGCGGAGGCACCGGGGAGCTGTTTTTT